This TCR beta chain stems from a study of regulatory T cells in long-lasting Graves disease. This clonotype was counted between two and nine times. Its specificity is not known. With only one base between it and a far larger clone, this is likely a read error. The sample's time point: persistent/refractory GD, antithyroid drugs over 5 years with positive TRAb. Extracted RNA from PBMCs served as the source of the TCR library. With iRepertoire HTBI primers and Arm-PCR of CDR3 regions, TCR beta libraries were built. TCRdb processed the multiplex PCR reads anew with MiXCR; each CDR3 protein has one entry. The sample yields approximately 380,000 distinct CDR3 sequences, about a fifth seen once. The study's findings and limits: Between persistent patients, thousands of public clonotypes were shared, exceeding the 966 shared between new patients. Study of thyroid tissue was not done, with only peripheral blood studied. TRBV28, TRBJ1-2 and TRBJ2-5 emerged as the favored segments in persistent disease.

The CDR3 loop spans 12 amino acids. V was trimmed by 5 bases and J by 11 bases, leaving 15 bases between them. Germline V CDR1 and CDR2: ENHRY, SYGVKD. The sequencing used peripheral blood mononuclear cells (PBMCs), collected when the disease was refractory, from a patient treated with antithyroid drugs. V usage is TRBV10-3 and J usage is TRBJ1-1, with D hard to call. The clonotype comes from a female donor with Graves disease. CDR3 region: CAISLWVPRAFF. In DNA, the CDR3 is TGTGCCATCAGTTTATGGGTCCCCAGGGCTTTCTTT.